This TCR beta chain was sequenced during a study of blood T cell repertoires in COVID-19 (dated by TCRdb to between 2020 and 2021). Describing the broader study: Collaborator samples came from the United States, Italy and Spain and covered acute and convalescent phases of COVID-19. The material from the prospective study consisted of cDNA or gDNA derived from T cells, B-cell-depleted T cells, or PBMCs. The dataset comprised deeply sampled blood TCRbeta repertoires from subjects exposed to, actively infected with, or recovered from COVID-19. The repertoires were released in a freely available public database meant as a resource for research on the immune response to SARS-CoV-2. The samples were drawn from the first 160 participants of the ongoing ImmuneRACE study and from under 1,500 subjects provided by 6 global collaborators. A de-identified subject ID, COVID-19 status, age in years and sex were almost always included in the sample metadata. Where available, HLA class I and class II types were taken from metadata supplied by the sample provider and were not determined by assay-based typing.

Each collaborating institution followed its own protocols to collect whole blood in K2EDTA tubes. For TCRbeta analysis, collaborators shipped samples in one of three forms: frozen whole blood, isolated PBMCs, or DNA extracted from either of those sample types. Concerning this clone: Its antigen is currently not known. The record has no base qualities; no much larger clone is one base away.

Clipping removes 2 bases from V and 3 bases from J, with 11 as the unmatched junction base count. Taken from the germline V gene, the CDR1 and CDR2 loops are MNHEY and SVGEGT. The CDR3 starts with the cysteine, ends with the phenylalanine, and has 18 residues. The only DNA kept is the CDR3, 54 bases in frame from the first base. Results the study describes overall, beyond this receptor: Clinical and demographic metadata were provided uncurated, with the amount varying by source and participant.

TCRbeta CDR3 regions were amplified from genomic DNA using the immunoSEQ Assay, a bias-controlled multiplex PCR. The study's processing was this. Nucleated cell counts per sample were estimated from amplification of reference gene primers within the assay. To quantify the absolute abundance of each unique TCRbeta CDR3 rearrangement, sequence reads were collapsed and filtered. For each sample, productive Simpson clonality was calculated by taking the square root of Simpson's diversity index across productive rearrangements. This immuneACCESS table, as held by TCRdb, lists in-frame sequences with V and J called but not all clones. Of the missing ones, under half trace to an unresolved V gene in checked studies; the others have no known cause. V and J calls and clone size are given by that table; D and trimming were obtained from the DNA. The sample table lists around 130,000 clones, 75% to 90% of them with a count of one. 25% to 35% of the sample belongs to the ten largest clones.

The sample taken for sequencing was peripheral blood. The sequence was collected from a man between 65 and 85 years old with active or convalescent COVID-19. In this chain, TRBV6-2 or TRBV6-3 is recombined with TRBJ2-3, with 10 bases in between that match TRBD2. The CDR3 here reads CASSYRGWLAGVTDTQYF. The sequenced DNA: TGTGCCAGCAGTTACAGGGGGTGGCTAGCGGGAGTGACAGATACGCAGTATTTT.